The TCR beta chain described here comes from a study of monozygotic twins with inflammatory bowel disease. Study-level points and caveats: The study found lower TCRbeta diversity (inverse Simpson) in IBD patients than in healthy co-twins.

TCRdb re-called the 5' RACE reads; one entry per CDR3 protein, DNA not given. The sample table includes fewer than 550,000 distinct CDR3 sequences. As to this clonotype: The target antigen is unknown.

Specimen: blood. The clonotype originates from a human donor with ulcerative colitis or Crohn's disease, or a healthy co-twin of an affected twin (not recorded which).

Here the CDR3 reads CASRQGFNTDTQYF. The chain carries TRBV4-3 and TRBJ2-3. There are 14 residues in the CDR3. The germline V gene has CDR1 LGHNA and CDR2 YSLEER.